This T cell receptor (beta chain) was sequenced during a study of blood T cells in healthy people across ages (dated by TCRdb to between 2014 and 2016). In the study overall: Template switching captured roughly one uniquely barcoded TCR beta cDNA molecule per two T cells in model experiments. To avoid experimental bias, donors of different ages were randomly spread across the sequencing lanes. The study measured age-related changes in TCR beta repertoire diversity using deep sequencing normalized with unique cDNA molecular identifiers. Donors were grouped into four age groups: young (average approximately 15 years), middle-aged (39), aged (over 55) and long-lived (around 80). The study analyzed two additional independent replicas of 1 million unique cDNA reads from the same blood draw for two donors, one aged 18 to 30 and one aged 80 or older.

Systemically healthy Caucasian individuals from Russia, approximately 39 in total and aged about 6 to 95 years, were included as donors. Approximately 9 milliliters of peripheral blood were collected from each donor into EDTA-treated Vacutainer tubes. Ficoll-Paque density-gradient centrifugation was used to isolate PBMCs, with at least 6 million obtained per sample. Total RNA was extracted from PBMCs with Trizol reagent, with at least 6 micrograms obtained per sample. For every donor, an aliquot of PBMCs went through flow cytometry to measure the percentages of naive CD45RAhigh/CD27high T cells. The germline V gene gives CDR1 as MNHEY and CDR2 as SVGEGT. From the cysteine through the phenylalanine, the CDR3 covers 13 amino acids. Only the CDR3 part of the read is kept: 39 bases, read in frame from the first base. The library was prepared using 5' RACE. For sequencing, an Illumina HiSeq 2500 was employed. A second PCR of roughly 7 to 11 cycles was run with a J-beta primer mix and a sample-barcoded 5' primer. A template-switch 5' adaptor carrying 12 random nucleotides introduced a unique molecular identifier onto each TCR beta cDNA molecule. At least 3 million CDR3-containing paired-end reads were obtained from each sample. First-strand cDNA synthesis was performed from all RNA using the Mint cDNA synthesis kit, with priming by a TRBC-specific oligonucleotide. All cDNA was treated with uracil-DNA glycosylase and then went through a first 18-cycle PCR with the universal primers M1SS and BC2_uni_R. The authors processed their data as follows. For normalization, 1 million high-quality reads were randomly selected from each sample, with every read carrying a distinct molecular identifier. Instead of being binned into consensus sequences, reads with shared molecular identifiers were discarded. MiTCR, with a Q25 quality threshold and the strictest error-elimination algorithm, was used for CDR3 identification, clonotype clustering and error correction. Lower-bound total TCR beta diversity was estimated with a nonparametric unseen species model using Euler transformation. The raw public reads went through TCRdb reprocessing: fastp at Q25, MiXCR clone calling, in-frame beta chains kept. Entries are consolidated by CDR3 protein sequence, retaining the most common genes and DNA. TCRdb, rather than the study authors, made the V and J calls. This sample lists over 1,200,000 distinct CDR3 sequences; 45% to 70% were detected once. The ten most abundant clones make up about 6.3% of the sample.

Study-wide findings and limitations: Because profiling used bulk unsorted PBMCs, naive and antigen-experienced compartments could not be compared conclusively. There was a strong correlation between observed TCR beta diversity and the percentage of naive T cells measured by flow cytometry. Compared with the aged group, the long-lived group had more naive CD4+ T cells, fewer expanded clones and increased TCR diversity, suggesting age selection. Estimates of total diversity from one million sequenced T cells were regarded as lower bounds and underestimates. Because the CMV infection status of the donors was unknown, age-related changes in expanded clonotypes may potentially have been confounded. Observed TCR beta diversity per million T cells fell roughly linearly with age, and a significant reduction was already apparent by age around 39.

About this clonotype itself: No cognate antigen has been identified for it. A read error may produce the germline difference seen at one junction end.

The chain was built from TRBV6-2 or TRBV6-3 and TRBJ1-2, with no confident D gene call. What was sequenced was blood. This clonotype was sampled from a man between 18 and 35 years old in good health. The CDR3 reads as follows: CASSDSENYGYTF. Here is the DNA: TGTGCCAGCAGTGACTCAGAAAACTATGGCTACACCTTC.